This passage covers 25 T cell receptor beta chains from one sample sequenced in a study. TCRdb re-derived calls from the 5' RACE reads in MiXCR, one entry per CDR3 protein. The sample has 35,000 to 45,000 distinct CDR3 sequences, around a fifth seen once. Cells sorted as Tregs were CD4+, CD25+ and CD127-/low. The sequenced sample was Tregs sorted from a lymph node. These receptors all come from a female donor with breast cancer.

This clonotype was counted ten times or more. The rearrangement joins TRBV7-9 to TRBJ2-2, with TRBD1 matching over 10 bases. Germline-derived CDR1 and CDR2 are SEHNR and FQNEAQ (reference sequence). V lost 4 bases to trimming and J lost 3 bases; unmatched junction nucleotides: 5. This CDR3 is 16 amino acids long. This CDR3 is CASSYPGQGYTGELFF. The CDR3 bases are TGTGCCAGCAGCTATCCGGGACAGGGGTACACCGGGGAGCTGTTTTTT.

This clonotype was observed at least ten times. The chain combines TRBV5-1 with TRBJ2-3; no clear D gene. V gave up 7 bases and J gave up 2 bases, with 14 bases separating them. The CDR3 contains 14 residues. Germline-derived CDR1 and CDR2 are SGHRS and YFSETQ. The CDR3 spells CASQNNPATDTQYF. The CDR3 coding sequence is TGCGCCAGCCAAAATAATCCTGCCACAGATACGCAGTATTTT.

This clonotype was detected many times. The rearrangement links TRBV28 to TRBJ2-6, with D unresolved. Trimming cost V 5 bases and J 0 bases, with 11 bases left between them. CDR1 is MDHEN, CDR2 SYDVKM, per germline. CDR3 length equals 16 residues. In DNA form, the CDR3 reads TGTGCCAGCAGTCCCCTGGTGAGCTCTGGGGCCAACGTCCTGACTTTC. Amino acid sequence: CASSPLVSSGANVLTF.

This clonotype showed up many times. The rearrangement links TRBV15 to TRBJ2-7, with D possibly TRBD1 on 5 matching bases. The V and J ends lost 3 bases and 2 bases respectively, with 8 bases between them. The germline gives CDR1 LNHNV, CDR2 YYDKDF (reference sequence). This CDR3 is built from 13 residues. CDR3: CATSSYRTYEQYF. The CDR3 DNA sequence: TGTGCCACCAGCAGTTACAGGACCTACGAGCAGTACTTC.

The chain carries TRBV4-1 and TRBJ1-1; D is uncertain. V lost 10 bases to trimming and J lost 0 bases, with 12 bases between them. This CDR3 has 13 amino acids. Germline V gene sequence: CDR1 MGHRA, CDR2 YSYEKL. The CDR3 sequence: CATYNLMNTEAFF. For the CDR3, the DNA is TGCGCCACCTATAACCTCATGAACACTGAAGCTTTCTTT.

Of note for this clonotype: Since no conserved phenylalanine or tryptophan closes the CDR3, a read error is the likely cause. This sequence joins TRBV5-1 and TRBJ2-2; 14 bases agree with TRBD2. CDR1 is SGHRS, CDR2 YFSETQ, per germline. This CDR3 has 18 amino acids. The ends lost 1 base at V and 3 bases at J; junction bases unmatched: 5. The CDR3 bases are TGCGCCAGCAGCTTGACCGGGACTAGCGGGAGAGACACCGGGGAGCTGTTTTCT. It is translated as CASSLTGTSGRDTGELFS.

This clonotype appeared a single time. Being one base from a much bigger clone, this may be a read error. V gene TRBV7-8 combines with J gene TRBJ2-2; D possibly uses TRBD1 or TRBD2 (5 bases each). Germline-derived CDR1 and CDR2 are SGHVS and FQNEAQ. This CDR3 region has 16 residues. The CDR3 bases are TGTGCCAGCGGCTTATACGGGGCAGGAAGCACCGGGGAGCTGTTTTTT. This codes for CASGLYGAGSTGELFF.

This clonotype counts as medium-sized (0.01 to 0.1%). This chain joins TRBV9 and TRBJ1-2, with unresolved D. Trimming stripped 3 bases from V and 6 bases from J, with 24 bases between. Germline-derived CDR1 and CDR2 are SGDLS and YYNGEE. The CDR3 covers 17 residues. The CDR3 reads CASSGSYLETEGHGYTF. CDR3 DNA: TGTGCCAGCAGCGGAAGCTATCTGGAAACGGAAGGTCATGGCTACACCTTC.

The chain recombines TRBV15 with TRBJ1-5, with a weak D call TRBD1 (6 bases). From germline, CDR1 is LNHNV and CDR2 YYDKDF (reference sequence). This CDR3 spans 14 amino acids. V lost 8 bases and J 0 bases, leaving 11 bases between the germline ends. Here the CDR3 DNA reads TGTGCCACCGCAGGGGACTATAGCAATCAGCCCCAGCATTTT. This sequence encodes CATAGDYSNQPQHF.

The count of this clonotype is one. Germline is not matched at one junction end, which may reflect a read error. V usage is TRBV11-2 and J usage is TRBJ2-2; D may be TRBD1 (7 bases). CDR1 and CDR2 (germline): SGHAT, FQNNGV. The CDR3 sequence is 15 residues long. CDR3 region: CASSLLTGRRGELVF. In nucleotides, the CDR3 is TGTGCCAGCAGCTTATTGACAGGGAGACGCGGGGAGCTGGTTTTT.

V and J are TRBV4-2 and TRBJ2-7; TRBD2 agrees at 7 bases. The trim removed 2 bases at V and 3 bases at J, leaving 7 bases unmatched. Germline CDR1 is LGHNA and CDR2 is YNFKEQ. This CDR3 has 15 amino acids. The chain's CDR3 is CASSQSPGLNYEQYF. CDR3 coding DNA: TGTGCCAGCAGCCAATCACCGGGACTAAACTACGAGCAGTACTTC.

Many counts were recorded for this clonotype. V is TRBV20-1 and J is TRBJ2-1; TRBD2 matches 13 bases. Germline CDR1 DFQATT, CDR2 SNEGSKA (reference sequence). The J segment lost 7 bases and the V segment lost 6 bases, leaving 12 bases of the junction unmatched. This CDR3 has 16 residues. In DNA, the CDR3 is TGCAGTGCCGCGCGACTAGCGGGAGGCCTACCGAATGAGCAGTTCTTC. It codes for CSAARLAGGLPNEQFF.

Many counts were recorded for this clonotype. This sequence joins TRBV7-9 and TRBJ2-7, with TRBD1 matching over 7 bases. Trimming took 4 bases from V and 6 from J; bases not matched to a gene: 3. CDR1 SEHNR and CDR2 FQNEAQ come from the germline V gene (reference sequence). The CDR3 totals 12 residues. CDR3 protein: CASSSRQGEQYF. Here the CDR3 DNA reads TGTGCCAGCAGCTCCAGACAGGGCGAGCAGTACTTC.

This chain uses TRBV12-3 or TRBV12-4 with TRBJ1-5; unclear D gene. The V gene lost 3 bases and the J gene lost 7 bases, with 4 bases spanning the gap. The CDR3 extends over 11 amino acids. The CDR3 DNA is TGTGCCAGCAGTTTCGGCCAGCCCCAGCATTTT. Its translation is CASSFGQPQHF.

This clonotype was seen at least ten times. CDR3: CASSSAGTGGIYEQYF. The CDR3 nucleotides are TGCGCCAGCAGCTCAGCGGGGACAGGGGGCATCTACGAGCAGTACTTC. This chain connects TRBV5-1 to TRBJ2-7; 12 bases agree with TRBD1. The CDR3 totals 16 residues. V gave up 3 bases and J gave up 3 bases; unmatched junction bases: 7. Germline assignment: CDR1 SGHRS and CDR2 YFSETQ.

This clonotype occurred many times. The chain couples TRBV6-5 to TRBJ1-1, with a tentative D call TRBD1 (5 bases). Germline V gene lookup returns CDR1 MNHEY and CDR2 SVGAGI. The V and J ends lost 0 bases and 4 bases respectively, with 6 bases between them. The CDR3 has 13 residues. The CDR3 is CASSYSGGTEAFF. The CDR3 coding sequence is TGTGCCAGCAGTTACTCTGGGGGCACTGAAGCTTTCTTT.

The genes are TRBV20-1 and TRBJ2-4; D call uncertain. Trimming stripped 0 bases from V and 1 base from J, with 7 bases between. This CDR3 has 14 amino acids. Germline V lookup: CDR1 DFQATT, CDR2 SNEGSKA (reference sequence). The CDR3 is CSARDGRAKNIQYF. The CDR3 nucleotides are TGCAGTGCTAGAGATGGACGGGCCAAAAACATTCAGTACTTC.

As concerns this clonotype: A much larger clonotype is one base distant, so this may be a read error. This rearrangement joins TRBV6-4 to TRBJ2-1; 10 bases line up with TRBD2. The germline CDR1 and CDR2 sequences are MRHNA and SNTAGT. The CDR3 is 15 amino acids. CDR3 region: CASSSLAGVSNQQFF. The CDR3 DNA is TGTGCCAGCAGTTCTCTAGCGGGAGTCTCCAATCAGCAGTTCTTC.

This clonotype was observed a handful of times. A much bigger clone sits one base away, suggesting this may be a read error. V is TRBV10-3 and J is TRBJ2-1; 7 bases align to TRBD2. After removal of 5 bases from V and 7 bases from J, the junction contained 14 bases not matched to a gene. Germline V lookup: CDR1 ENHRY, CDR2 SYGVKD. The CDR3 loop spans 16 amino acids. This chain's CDR3 is CAISQRPAGMGNEQFF. Written as DNA, the CDR3 is TGTGCCATCAGTCAGAGGCCAGCGGGAATGGGTAATGAGCAGTTCTTC.

This chain connects TRBV12-3 or TRBV12-4 to TRBJ2-7; 7 nucleotides agree with TRBD2. V was clipped by 6 bases and J by 0 bases; unmatched bases: 17. The CDR3 is 18 residues long. Here the CDR3 reads CASSYSVLLARSSYEQYF. The DNA of the CDR3 is TGTGCCAGCAGCTACTCGGTTTTACTAGCGCGGAGCTCCTACGAGCAGTACTTC.

This clonotype was detected many times. This chain uses TRBV15 with TRBJ2-7; D is unclear. CDR1 is LNHNV, CDR2 YYDKDF, per germline (reference sequence). The CDR3 totals 14 residues. V was cut by 0 bases and J by 5 bases, with 11 bases left in between. The CDR3 nucleotides are TGTGCCACCAGCAGAGATCTAGGTATCAACGAGCAGTACTTC. Amino acids: CATSRDLGINEQYF. The variable domain in full, completed from reference TRBV15 and TRBJ2-7, reads DAMVIQNPRYQVTQFGKPVTLSCSQTLNHNVMYWYQQKSSQAPKLLFHYYDKDFNNEADTPDNFQSRRPNTSFCFLDIRSPGLGDTAMYLCATSRDLGINEQYFGPGTRLTVT.

This clonotype was counted between two and nine times. The J gene is TRBJ1-3, the V gene TRBV5-6; D is ambiguous. Trimming removed 4 bases at V and 0 bases at J, with 5 bases between. The CDR3 totals 13 residues. Germline values: CDR1 SGHDT, CDR2 YYEEEE. The CDR3 DNA sequence: TGTGCCAGCAGCGTATCCTCTGGAAACACCATATATTTT. As protein: CASSVSSGNTIYF.

The chain links TRBV10-3 to TRBJ2-7; TRBD2 matches 7 bases. V gave up 5 bases and J gave up 0 bases; unmatched junction bases: 4. Germline V lookup: CDR1 ENHRY, CDR2 SYGVKD. The CDR3 length is 14 residues. The CDR3 protein is CAISRAGVSYEQYF. DNA of the CDR3: TGTGCCATCAGTCGGGCGGGAGTCTCCTACGAGCAGTACTTC.

This clonotype was counted a few times. The chain couples TRBV6-5 to TRBJ2-7; no definite D call. The length of the CDR3 is 14 residues. The ends were cut back, 5 bases at V and 5 bases at J, with 16 bases in the middle. The germline CDR1 and CDR2 sequences are MNHEY and SVGAGI. This CDR3 is CASSTAAYGNEQYF. Written as DNA, the CDR3 is TGTGCCAGCAGTACGGCGGCTTACGGCAACGAGCAGTACTTC.

This clonotype has just a few counts. The chain uses TRBV4-3 and TRBJ1-1; tentative D call: TRBD1 (6 bases). The germline V gene encodes CDR1 LGHNA and CDR2 YSLEER. This CDR3 comprises 14 residues. The V and J ends lost 4 bases and 1 base respectively, with 10 bases between them. CDR3 nucleotide sequence: TGCGCCAGCAGCCCGGGACACCAGAACACTGAAGCTTTCTTT. This translates into CASSPGHQNTEAFF.